The 5 T cell receptor beta chains presented below share a single source sample, sequenced in a study of identical twins. TCRdb re-called the 5' RACE reads with MiXCR, one entry per CDR3 protein. The sample includes fewer than 250,000 distinct CDR3 sequences, 6.5% to 9% seen only once; the top ten take 5.4%. This sample also belongs to another study, concerning yellow fever vaccine responses in identical twins.

Sequenced: CD8+ T cells sorted from blood. Source of these receptors: a woman under 30 in good health.

V is TRBV7-9 and J is TRBJ1-5; D remains unclear. The CDR3 consists of 12 residues. Between the trimmed V and J ends, which lost 4 bases and 10 bases, there was a span of 11 bases. Germline-derived CDR1 and CDR2 are SEHNR and FQNEAQ (reference sequence). The CDR3 is CASSSGLDPQHF. The CDR3 DNA reads as TGTGCCAGCAGCTCAGGCTTGGATCCCCAGCATTTT.

This clonotype was counted ten times or more. V gene TRBV12-3 or TRBV12-4 combines with J gene TRBJ2-6; weak D call: TRBD2 (5 bases). The CDR3 runs to 14 residues. Trimming cost V 6 bases and J 4 bases, with 10 bases left between them. DNA of the CDR3: TGTGCCAGCAGCTCCTCGGGAGGGGCCAACGTCCTGACTTTC. It specifies CASSSSGGANVLTF.

The CDR3, as DNA: TGTGCCATTAGACAGACTAACACCGGGGAGCTGTTTTTT. It yields the protein CAIRQTNTGELFF. The genes are TRBV19 and TRBJ2-2, with D perhaps TRBD1 (5 bases). The V end was cut by 10 bases, the J end by 2 bases, with 11 bases between. Germline V gene sequence: CDR1 LNHDA, CDR2 SQIVND (reference sequence). The CDR3 runs 13 residues.

This clonotype was seen many times. The chain carries TRBV27 and TRBJ1-1, with TRBD1 as a possible D gene (5 bases). V shed 5 bases and J shed 0 bases, with 13 bases lying between them. Looked up from germline, CDR1 is MNHEY and CDR2 is SMNVEV (reference sequence). This CDR3 has 15 amino acids. The CDR3 protein is CASSGDVTMNTEAFF. The CDR3 bases are TGTGCCAGCAGTGGGGACGTAACAATGAACACTGAAGCTTTCTTT.

This clonotype has ten or more counts. The CDR3: CSVEVILAGGTDTQYF. CDR3 bases: TGCAGCGTTGAAGTGATACTAGCGGGAGGCACAGATACGCAGTATTTT. The V and J genes are TRBV29-1 and TRBJ2-3; TRBD2 agrees at 11 bases. The CDR3 has 16 amino acids. In germline, CDR1 is SQVTM, CDR2 ANQGSEA. V lost 1 base to trimming and J lost 1 base; unmatched junction nucleotides: 4.